What follows are 26 T cell receptor beta chains derived from one specimen sequenced in a study of OX40 agonist ivuxolimab in advanced cancers. This table comes from immunoSEQ multiplex PCR, and its TCRdb copy is limited to in-frame clones, with some not included. The sample records roughly 76,000 clones, 90% to 95% being singletons. The source material was CD4+ or CD8+ T cells sorted from blood, sampled in a trial of the OX40 agonist ivuxolimab. These receptors originate from an adult with an advanced solid tumor such as melanoma, head and neck, liver or kidney cancer.

V and J are TRBV9 and TRBJ1-1; 9 bases line up with TRBD1. The CDR3 loop spans 18 amino acids. V was clipped by 4 bases and J by 0 bases; unmatched bases: 13. Germline V gene sequence: CDR1 SGDLS, CDR2 YYNGEE. CDR3 loop: CASSTGTGPSTMNTEAFF. The CDR3 coding sequence is TGTGCCAGCAGCACCGGGACAGGGCCATCCACTATGAACACTGAAGCTTTCTTT.

This clone has more than one count but fewer than ten. V gene TRBV12-5 combines with J gene TRBJ1-2, with D possibly matching TRBD1 (5 bases). The V gene lost 7 bases and the J gene lost 6 bases, with 21 bases spanning the gap. CDR3 size: 15 residues. The germline V gene has CDR1 LGHNT and CDR2 FRNRAP. The CDR3 is CASVYGDGGGDGYTF. The DNA for the CDR3 is TGTGCTAGTGTTTACGGGGACGGGGGAGGCGATGGCTACACCTTC.

This sequence joins TRBV7-6 and TRBJ2-6; either TRBD1 or TRBD2 may supply D (6 bases each). Germline CDR1 SGHVS, CDR2 FNYEAQ. This CDR3 is built from 18 residues. V was clipped by 5 bases and J by 0 bases, with 17 bases between them. The CDR3 DNA reads TGTGCCAGCAGCACATACCAGGGGACTGGCTCTGGGGCCAACGTCCTGACTTTC. The encoded protein is CASSTYQGTGSGANVLTF. Together with reference TRBV7-6 and TRBJ2-6, the CDR3 gives the full variable domain: GAGVSQSPRYKVTKRGQDVALRCDPISGHVSLYWYRQALGQGPEFLTYFNYEAQQDKSGLPNDRFSAERPEGSISTLTIQRTEQRDSAMYRCASSTYQGTGSGANVLTFGAGSRLTVL.

The gene calls are TRBV30 and TRBJ1-2; 11 bases are shared with TRBD1. Germline V gene sequence: CDR1 GTSNPN, CDR2 SVGIG (reference sequence). This CDR3 region has 19 residues. The J segment lost 3 bases and the V segment lost 2 bases, leaving 17 bases of the junction unmatched. The DNA of the CDR3 is TGTGCCTGGAGTACAGAAGGGGAGGACAGGGGGCTTTGGGACTATGGCTACACCTTC. This sequence encodes CAWSTEGEDRGLWDYGYTF.

The V and J genes are TRBV27 and TRBJ2-7; 8 nucleotides line up with TRBD1. Germline CDR1 is MNHEY and CDR2 is SMNVEV (reference sequence). The CDR3 sequence is 18 residues long. Trimming took 2 bases from V and 2 from J; bases not matched to a gene: 14. The CDR3 DNA sequence: TGTGCCAGCAGTTTAATCAGGGTTGACAGGGGCCACCCCTACGAGCAGTACTTC. It yields the protein CASSLIRVDRGHPYEQYF.

Only one count was recorded for this clone. Compared with germline, one end of the junction differs, possibly owing to a read error. The chain employs TRBV27 and TRBJ2-7; 7 nucleotides agree with TRBD1. The CDR3 totals 14 residues. Per the germline V gene, CDR1 is MNHEY and CDR2 is SMNVEV (reference sequence). For the CDR3, the DNA is TGTGCCAGCAGTCTATCATCAGGGGGTTACGAGCAGTACTTC. Encoded protein: CASSLSSGGYEQYF.

This rearrangement joins TRBV7-2 to TRBJ2-3, with 7 positions matching TRBD1. The CDR3 runs to 14 residues. V lost 5 bases to trimming and J lost 4 bases; unmatched junction nucleotides: 6. Germline V gene lookup returns CDR1 SGHTA and CDR2 FQGNSA. DNA for the CDR3: TGTGCCAGCAGCCCCTGGGACAGATCAGATACGCAGTATTTT. Residues: CASSPWDRSDTQYF.

The chain joins TRBV30 to TRBJ1-1; D is ambiguous. The CDR3 consists of 14 residues. Between the trimmed V and J ends, which lost 2 bases and 3 bases, there was a span of 13 bases. CDR1 and CDR2 (germline): GTSNPN, SVGIG (reference sequence). CDR3 nucleotides: TGTGCCTGGAGTCACCGGGCTTCGGACACTGAAGCTTTCTTT. This codes for CAWSHRASDTEAFF.

The V call is TRBV7-3, the J call TRBJ2-3; 14 bases are a match to TRBD2. The germline V gene has CDR1 SGHTA and CDR2 FQGTGA. The V segment lost 6 bases and the J segment 2 bases; nucleotides outside the gene matches: 4. The CDR3 has 16 residues. The CDR3 DNA is TGTGCCAGCAGTCAGACTAGCGGGGGGGTCACAGATACGCAGTATTTT. Translation gives CASSQTSGGVTDTQYF.

In this sample, this clone turned up once. The chain joins TRBV4-1 to TRBJ1-2; 7 bases are a match to TRBD1. The CDR3 has 15 amino acids. Trimming cost V 3 bases and J 8 bases; bases outside gene matches: 12. Per germline, CDR1 MGHRA and CDR2 YSYEKL. The CDR3, as DNA: TGCGCCAGCAGCCAGGCGGAGGGACAGCTTATGGGCTACACCTTC. Its protein product is CASSQAEGQLMGYTF.

The rearrangement joins TRBV9 to TRBJ1-3; D is perhaps TRBD1 (5 bases). The CDR3 covers 17 residues. V lost 0 bases and J lost 0, with 13 bases in between. Germline V gene lookup returns CDR1 SGDLS and CDR2 YYNGEE. The CDR3 region is CASSVASGGTSGNTIYF. CDR3 in DNA: TGTGCCAGCAGCGTAGCATCCGGGGGGACCTCTGGAAACACCATATATTTT.

The rearrangement links TRBV27 to TRBJ2-7; D is undetermined. Trimming stripped 5 bases from V and 3 bases from J, with 11 bases between. CDR1 and CDR2 from the germline V gene are MNHEY and SMNVEV (reference sequence). The CDR3 consists of 13 residues. CDR3 region: CASSVGIGYEQYF. The CDR3 DNA follows: TGTGCCAGCAGTGTAGGCATAGGCTACGAGCAGTACTTC.

In nucleotides, the CDR3 is TGTGCCAGCAGTTTAGCGGAGGGCCAAGAGACCCAGTACTTC. This gives the protein CASSLAEGQETQYF. The chain uses TRBV27 and TRBJ2-5; TRBD2 might be the D (6 bases). The CDR3 has 14 residues. V lost 2 bases to trimming and J lost 1 base, with 8 bases between them. Germline CDR1 is MNHEY and CDR2 is SMNVEV (reference sequence).

V is TRBV7-9 and J is TRBJ2-7; D tentatively fits TRBD1 or TRBD2 (5 bases each). CDR1 and CDR2 from the germline V gene are SEHNR and FQNEAQ (reference sequence). This CDR3 comprises 15 residues. Trimming left V 1 base short and J 0 bases short, with 10 bases between. The CDR3 nucleotides are TGTGCCAGCAGCTTAGGGGTCGGGGCCTCCTACGAGCAGTACTTC. Its translation is CASSLGVGASYEQYF.

This sequence joins TRBV4-2 and TRBJ2-5; possible D gene TRBD1, 6 bases. Trimming left V 4 bases short and J 3 bases short, with 12 bases between. This CDR3 comprises 14 residues. Germline V gene lookup returns CDR1 LGHNA and CDR2 YNFKEQ. In nucleotides, the CDR3 is TGTGCCAGCAGCCCAGGGGCCCCGGAAGAGACCCAGTACTTC. It encodes CASSPGAPEETQYF.

This clone has just a few counts. The chain recombines TRBV9 with TRBJ1-1; the D gene is possibly TRBD1 (6 bases). With 0 bases removed from V and 5 bases from J, the gap between germline ends came to 11 bases. Germline-derived CDR1 and CDR2 are SGDLS and YYNGEE. CDR3 length equals 14 residues. CDR3 in amino acids: CASSVVQGETEAFF. The CDR3, as DNA: TGTGCCAGCAGCGTAGTACAGGGAGAAACTGAAGCTTTCTTT.

The V call is TRBV27, the J call TRBJ2-2; the D gene is possibly TRBD1 (5 bases). CDR1 and CDR2 (germline): MNHEY, SMNVEV (reference sequence). Between the trimmed V and J ends, which lost 6 bases and 7 bases, there was a span of 21 bases. The CDR3 sequence is 16 residues long. The CDR3 DNA reads TGTGCCAGCAGCCCCGTAAATCCGCCCACAGGCGGGGAGCTGTTTTTT. This codes for CASSPVNPPTGGELFF.

This sequence joins TRBV6-1 and TRBJ1-1; weak D call: TRBD1 (5 bases). This CDR3 is 17 amino acids long. Trimming cost V 0 bases and J 4 bases, with 18 bases left between them. Germline values: CDR1 MNHNS, CDR2 SASEGT. The CDR3 DNA follows: TGTGCCAGCAGTGAAGCTCCCTTTACGGCAGGGCGCACTGAAGCTTTCTTT. It yields the protein CASSEAPFTAGRTEAFF.

V gene TRBV30 combines with J gene TRBJ2-3, with 8 bases aligning to TRBD2. The CDR3 totals 18 residues. The germline gives CDR1 GTSNPN, CDR2 SVGIG (reference sequence). V dropped 3 bases and J dropped 0; count of bases not matched to a gene: 14. Written as DNA, the CDR3 is TGTGCCTGGAGCGGAGGCGCGGGGGGTTTTCTTAGCACAGATACGCAGTATTTT. Residues: CAWSGGAGGFLSTDTQYF.

CDR3 coding DNA: TGCGCCAGCAGCTTGGAATGGGGGGGCTTAGATACGCAGTATTTT. Translation: CASSLEWGGLDTQYF. The chain joins TRBV5-1 to TRBJ2-3; TRBD2 is a possible D gene (7 bases). The CDR3 is 15 amino acids. In germline, CDR1 is SGHRS, CDR2 YFSETQ. Trimming pared 0 bases from V and 5 bases from J, leaving 13 bases between.

V gene TRBV4-3 combines with J gene TRBJ2-7; D is tentatively TRBD1 or TRBD2 (5 bases each). The germline V gene encodes CDR1 LGHNA and CDR2 YSLEER. Trimming pared 4 bases from V and 0 bases from J, leaving 10 bases between. This CDR3 is built from 14 residues. This CDR3 is CASSPSGTSYEQYF. Here the CDR3 DNA reads TGCGCCAGCAGCCCATCCGGGACCTCCTACGAGCAGTACTTC.

The rearrangement joins TRBV11-2 to TRBJ2-7, with 9 bases fitting TRBD2. Germline CDR1 SGHAT, CDR2 FQNNGV. Losses at the gene ends were 3 bases for V and 3 bases for J; bases not matched to a gene: 12. This CDR3 has 17 amino acids. CDR3 sequence reads: CASSFTGLAGNVYEQYF. The DNA for the CDR3 is TGTGCCAGCAGCTTTACGGGGCTAGCGGGGAACGTCTACGAGCAGTACTTC.

The J gene is TRBJ1-4, the V gene TRBV30, with D uncertain. Trimming removed 0 bases from V and 7 bases from J, with 12 bases in between. Germline V gene lookup returns CDR1 GTSNPN and CDR2 SVGIG (reference sequence). The CDR3 totals 14 residues. The CDR3 loop reads CAWSVRKEGEKLFF. The DNA for the CDR3 is TGTGCCTGGAGTGTACGTAAGGAAGGTGAAAAACTGTTTTTT.

The J gene is TRBJ1-2, the V gene TRBV6-5; unclear D gene. The V end lost 4 bases, the J end lost 8 bases, and 11 bases lay between the germline ends. From germline, CDR1 is MNHEY and CDR2 SVGAGI. There are 12 residues in the CDR3. The CDR3 DNA reads as TGTGCCAGCAGTTCCCCTGAAGACGGCTACACCTTC. Translated, it gives CASSSPEDGYTF.

The V gene is TRBV7-9, the J gene TRBJ2-3; 12 bases map to TRBD2. Germline V lookup: CDR1 SEHNR, CDR2 FQNEAQ (reference sequence). The CDR3 is 18 amino acids. V shed 5 bases, J shed 0 bases, and the junction held 9 bases outside the gene matches. The CDR3 DNA reads as TGTGCCAGCAGCGTGGGACTAGCGGGCCCCACTAGCACAGATACGCAGTATTTT. Protein sequence: CASSVGLAGPTSTDTQYF. Complete variable domain (other parts from reference TRBV7-9 and TRBJ2-3): DTGVSQNPRHKITKRGQNVTFRCDPISEHNRLYWYRQTLGQGPEFLTYFQNEAQLEKSRLLSDRFSAERPKGSFSTLEIQRTEQGDSAMYLCASSVGLAGPTSTDTQYFGPGTRLTVL.

The rearrangement uses TRBV5-1 and TRBJ2-2; no clear D. The CDR3 has 14 amino acids. Deletions cut 0 bases from V and 6 bases from J, with 9 bases between. Looked up from germline, CDR1 is SGHRS and CDR2 is YFSETQ. The CDR3 is CASSLAEVAGELFF. The DNA of the CDR3 is TGCGCCAGCAGCTTGGCTGAGGTCGCCGGGGAGCTGTTTTTT.